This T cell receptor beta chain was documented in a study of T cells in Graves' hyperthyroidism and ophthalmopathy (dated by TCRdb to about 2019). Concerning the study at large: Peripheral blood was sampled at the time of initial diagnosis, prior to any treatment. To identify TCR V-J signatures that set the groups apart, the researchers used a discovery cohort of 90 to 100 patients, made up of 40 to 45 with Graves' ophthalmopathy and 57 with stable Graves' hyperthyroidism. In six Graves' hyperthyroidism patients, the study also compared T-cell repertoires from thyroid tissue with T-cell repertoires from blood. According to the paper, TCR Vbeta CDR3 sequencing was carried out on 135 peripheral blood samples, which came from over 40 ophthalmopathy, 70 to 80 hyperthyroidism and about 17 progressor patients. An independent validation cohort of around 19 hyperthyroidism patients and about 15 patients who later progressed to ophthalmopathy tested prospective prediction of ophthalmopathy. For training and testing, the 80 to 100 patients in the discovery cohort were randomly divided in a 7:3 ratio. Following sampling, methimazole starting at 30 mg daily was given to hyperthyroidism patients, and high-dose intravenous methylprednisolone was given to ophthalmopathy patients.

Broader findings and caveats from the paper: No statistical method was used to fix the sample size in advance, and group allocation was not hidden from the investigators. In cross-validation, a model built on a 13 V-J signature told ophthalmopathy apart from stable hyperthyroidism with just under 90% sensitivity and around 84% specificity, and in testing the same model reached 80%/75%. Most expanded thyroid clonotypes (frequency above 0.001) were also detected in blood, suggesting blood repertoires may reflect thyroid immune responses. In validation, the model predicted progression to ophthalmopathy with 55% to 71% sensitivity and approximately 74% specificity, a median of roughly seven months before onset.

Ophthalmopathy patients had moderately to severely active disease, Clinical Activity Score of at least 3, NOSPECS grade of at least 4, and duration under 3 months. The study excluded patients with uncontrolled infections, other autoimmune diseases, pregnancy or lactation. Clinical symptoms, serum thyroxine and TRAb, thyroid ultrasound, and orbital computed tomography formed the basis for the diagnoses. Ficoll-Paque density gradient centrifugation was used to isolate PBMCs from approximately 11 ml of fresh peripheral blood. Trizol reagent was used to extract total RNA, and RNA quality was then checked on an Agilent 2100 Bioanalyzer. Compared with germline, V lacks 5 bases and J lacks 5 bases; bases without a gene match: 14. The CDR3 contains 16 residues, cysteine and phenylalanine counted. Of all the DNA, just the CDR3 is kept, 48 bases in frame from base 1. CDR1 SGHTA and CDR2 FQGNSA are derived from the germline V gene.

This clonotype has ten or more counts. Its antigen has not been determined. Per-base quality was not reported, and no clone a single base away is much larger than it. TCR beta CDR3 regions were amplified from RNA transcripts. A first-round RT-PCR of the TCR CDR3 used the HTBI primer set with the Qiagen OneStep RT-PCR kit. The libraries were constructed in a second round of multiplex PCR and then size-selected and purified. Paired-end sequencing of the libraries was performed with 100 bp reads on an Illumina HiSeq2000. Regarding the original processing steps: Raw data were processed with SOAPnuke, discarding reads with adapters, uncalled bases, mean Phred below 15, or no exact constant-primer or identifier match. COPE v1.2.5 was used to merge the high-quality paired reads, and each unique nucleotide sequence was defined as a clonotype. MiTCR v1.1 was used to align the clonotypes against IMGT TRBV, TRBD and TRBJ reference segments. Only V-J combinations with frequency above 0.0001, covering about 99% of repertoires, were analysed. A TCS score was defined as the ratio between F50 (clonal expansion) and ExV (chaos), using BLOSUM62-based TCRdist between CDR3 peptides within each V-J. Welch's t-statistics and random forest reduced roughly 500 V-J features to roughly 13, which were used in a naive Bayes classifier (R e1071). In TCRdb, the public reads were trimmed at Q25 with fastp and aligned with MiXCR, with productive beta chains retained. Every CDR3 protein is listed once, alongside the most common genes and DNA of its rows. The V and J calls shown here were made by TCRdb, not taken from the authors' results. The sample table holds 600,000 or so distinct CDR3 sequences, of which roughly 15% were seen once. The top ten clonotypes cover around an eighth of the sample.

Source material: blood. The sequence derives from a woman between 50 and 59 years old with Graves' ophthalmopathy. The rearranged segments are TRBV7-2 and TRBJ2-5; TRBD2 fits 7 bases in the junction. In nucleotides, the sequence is TGTGCCAGCAGCCTCGCTTTGGGGGGGGGAGGTGAGACCCAGTACTTC. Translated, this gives CASSLALGGGGETQYF. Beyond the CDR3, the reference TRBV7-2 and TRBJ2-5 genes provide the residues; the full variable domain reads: GAGVSQSPSNKVTEKGKDVELRCDPISGHTALYWYRQSLGQGLEFLIYFQGNSAPDKSGLPSDRFSAERTGGSVSTLTIQRTQQEDSAVYLCASSLALGGGGETQYFGPGTRLLVL.